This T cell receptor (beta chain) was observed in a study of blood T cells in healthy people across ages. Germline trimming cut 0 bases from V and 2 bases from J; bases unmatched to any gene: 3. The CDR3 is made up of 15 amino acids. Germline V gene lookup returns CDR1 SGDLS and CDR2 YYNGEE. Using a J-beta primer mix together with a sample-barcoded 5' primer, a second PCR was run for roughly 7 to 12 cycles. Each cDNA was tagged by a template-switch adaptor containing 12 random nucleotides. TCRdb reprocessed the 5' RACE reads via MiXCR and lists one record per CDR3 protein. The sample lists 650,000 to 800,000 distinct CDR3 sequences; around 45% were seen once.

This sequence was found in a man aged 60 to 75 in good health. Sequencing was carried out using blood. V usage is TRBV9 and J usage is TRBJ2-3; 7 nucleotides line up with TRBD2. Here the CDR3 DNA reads TGTGCCAGCAGCGTAGGAGCGGGGCCCACAGATACGCAGTATTTT. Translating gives CASSVGAGPTDTQYF.